These 9 T cell receptor beta chains share one sample of origin, sequenced in a study of blood T cell repertoires in COVID-19. TCRdb's table, derived via immunoSEQ multiplex PCR, lists solely in-frame clones and lacks some. This sample yields a few hundred thousand clones, of which roughly 89% are seen a single time; 11% belongs to the top ten. Sequencing was performed on peripheral blood. The receptors shown here come from a woman aged 30 to 39 with COVID-19, enrolled during active disease.

The gene calls are TRBV3-1 (or the pseudogene TRBV3-2) and TRBJ1-3; D is unclear. CDR1 is LGHDT and CDR2 is YNNKEL in the germline V gene (reference sequence). V lost 0 bases and J 1 base, leaving 4 bases between the germline ends. This CDR3 spans 14 amino acids. The CDR3, as DNA: TGTGCCAGCAGCCAAGAACTATCTGGAAACACCATATATTTT. Translation gives CASSQELSGNTIYF.

This clone was detected a few times. V is TRBV18 and J is TRBJ2-2; 8 bases map to TRBD1. The V and J ends lost 6 bases and 1 base, in that order; junction bases with no gene match: 4. This CDR3 has 15 amino acids. CDR1 is KGHSH and CDR2 is LQKENI in the germline V gene. CDR3 in DNA: TGTGCCAGCTCGCGGGACAGGAGGAACACCGGGGAGCTGTTTTTT. It is translated as CASSRDRRNTGELFF.

The rearrangement joins TRBV5-1 to TRBJ1-6; D perhaps matches TRBD1 (5 bases). This CDR3 has 16 amino acids. Per the germline V gene, CDR1 is SGHRS and CDR2 is YFSETQ. Between the trimmed V and J ends, which lost 0 bases and 8 bases, there was a span of 15 bases. This chain's CDR3 is CASSLVGSGYDSPLHF. CDR3 in DNA: TGCGCCAGCAGCTTGGTAGGTTCAGGGTACGATTCACCCCTCCACTTT.

V gene TRBV19 combines with J gene TRBJ1-3; D not certain. CDR1 is LNHDA and CDR2 is SQIVND in the germline V gene (reference sequence). The CDR3 is 15 amino acids. V gave up 8 bases and J gave up 0 bases, with 14 bases separating them. For the CDR3, the DNA is TGTGCCAGTCGAGAATCCTTATTCTCTGGAAACACCATATATTTT. It specifies CASRESLFSGNTIYF.

CDR3 bases: TGTGCCAGCAGCTCGGACAGGGGTCAGCCCCAGCATTTT. Translation gives CASSSDRGQPQHF. The V and J genes are TRBV6-2 or TRBV6-3 and TRBJ1-5; TRBD1 matches 9 bases. Trimming took 6 bases from V and 6 from J; bases not matched to a gene: 3. The CDR3 is 13 amino acids. CDR1 and CDR2 (germline): MNHEY, SVGEGT.

This clone has only one observation. The chain has TRBV5-4 and TRBJ1-5, with 7 bases that match TRBD1. The length of the CDR3 is 15 residues. CDR1 is SGHNT, CDR2 YYREEE, per germline (reference sequence). After removal of 0 bases from V and 6 bases from J, the junction contained 6 bases not matched to a gene. The CDR3 DNA reads TGTGCCAGCAGCTTGGGAGGGGGCGGTGGTCAGCCCCAGCATTTT. Protein: CASSLGGGGGQPQHF.

The sample holds one count of this clone. The CDR3 loop reads CASRDQGSDYEQYF. The CDR3 DNA sequence: TGTGCCAGCAGAGACCAGGGGAGTGACTACGAGCAGTACTTC. The rearrangement links TRBV11-2 to TRBJ2-7, with a possible D match to TRBD1 (6 bases). Germline lookup yields CDR1 SGHAT and CDR2 FQNNGV. V lost 6 bases to trimming and J lost 3 bases, with 15 bases between them. The CDR3 consists of 14 residues.

This clone was seen only a few times. V is TRBV28 and J is TRBJ1-6; D is undetermined. Trimming left V 5 bases short and J 5 bases short, with 10 bases between. The CDR3 length is 14 residues. Germline assignment: CDR1 MDHEN and CDR2 SYDVKM. The chain's CDR3 is CASSPPGHNSPLHF. Written as DNA, the CDR3 is TGTGCCAGCAGTCCTCCAGGTCATAATTCACCCCTCCACTTT.

V gene TRBV7-9 combines with J gene TRBJ1-2; D is ambiguous. Germline CDR1 and CDR2: SEHNR and FQNEAQ (reference sequence). The V end was cut by 4 bases, the J end by 12 bases, with 12 bases between. The CDR3 contains 11 residues. CDR3 nucleotide sequence: TGTGCCAGCAGCTCCTTGGGCCTCCACACCTTC. Protein sequence: CASSSLGLHTF.